This TCR beta chain was found in a study of T cell repertoires in aging, cancer and after chemotherapy. Whole-study context: Donor ages fell into six groups from 30 or younger up to 70 or older. Study-wide results and caveats: Untreated cancer patients had significantly lower blood TCR diversity than age-matched healthy donors. In each cancer cohort, median generation probability increased across chemotherapy, suggesting thymic output rebounded.

A mixed TRB-A/B primer pool amplified rearranged TRB by multiplex touch-down PCR. TCRdb re-analysed the multiplex PCR reads in MiXCR, keeping a single row per CDR3 protein. The sample holds about 10,000 distinct CDR3 sequences; 34% are singletons and the top ten take about 3.5%. Peripheral blood genomic DNA, not sorted cells or RNA, was the template. On this clonotype itself: Its antigen is still unknown.

The clonotype was recovered from a human donor in good health. Source material: blood.

CDR3 bases: TGTGCCAGCAGTTACGAGGAGCGGGGGGACACCGGGGAGCTGTTTTTT. This codes for CASSYEERGDTGELFF. This rearrangement joins TRBV6-2 or TRBV6-3 to TRBJ2-2; the match to TRBD2 covers 9 bases. This CDR3 contains 16 residues. The V gene end was trimmed by 2 bases and the J gene end by 3 bases; junction bases not matched to a gene: 4. Germline V gene lookup returns CDR1 MNHEY and CDR2 SVGEGT.